The rows below give T cell receptor beta chains drawn from one sample of a study of vaccination and CD4 T cells after COVID-19. These TCRs' antigens remain unknown. TCRdb analysed the PCR reads with MiXCR anew, one entry per CDR3 protein. The table shows approximately 3,600 distinct CDR3 sequences, with roughly a quarter occurring only once. Sample: CD4+ T cells from blood, cultured in vitro. All receptors derive from a human donor in good health. Each CDR3 is given with its conserved first and last residue. A D gene is named only where the DNA matches it firmly. Only part of the rows carry a size: once, few, many, or a class if the clone is expanded.

abundance | d_gene | j_gene | v_gene | CDR3nt | CDR3aa
. | . | TRBJ2-7 | TRBV29-1 | TGCAGCGTCAAGAGAGGACCCCAAGCTGAGCAGTACTTC | CSVKRGPQAEQYF
few | TRBD1 | TRBJ1-4 | TRBV7-6 | TGTGCCAGCAGCTTAGCAGGGGGACAGGGGGGAGAAAAACTGTTTTTT | CASSLAGGQGGEKLFF
. | . | TRBJ2-2 | TRBV6-1 | TGTGCCAGCAGTGCCCGACAGGTCCCCGGGGAGCTGTTTTTT | CASSARQVPGELFF
hyperexpanded | TRBD2 | TRBJ2-5 | TRBV5-4 | TGTGCCAGCAGCTTGGTTCTAGCGGGTCAAGAGACCCAGTACTTC | CASSLVLAGQETQYF
. | TRBD1 | TRBJ2-7 | TRBV18 | TGTGCCAGCTCACCGATCGGACAGGACTACGAGCAGTACTTC | CASSPIGQDYEQYF
. | . | TRBJ1-1 | TRBV7-2 | TGTGCCAGCAGCCCCCAGATAGGCACTGAAGCTTTCTTT | CASSPQIGTEAFF
few | TRBD2 | TRBJ2-7 | TRBV7-8 | TGTGCCAGCAGCTTCCCCGGGGGAGCTAGCGGGTACGAGCAGTACTTC | CASSFPGGASGYEQYF
once | . | TRBJ1-5 | TRBV6-1 | TGTGCCAGCAATATGGGAAGGAGCAATCAGCCCCAGCACTTT | CASNMGRSNQPQHF
few | . | TRBJ1-2 | TRBV20-1 | TGCAGTGCCCTCCGGACGTCCGAGGATGGCTACACCTTC | CSALRTSEDGYTF
. | TRBD2 | TRBJ2-7 | TRBV6-2/TRBV6-3 | TGTGCCAGCAGTTACGTGCGGACTAGCGAATTATCCTACGAGCAGTACTTC | CASSYVRTSELSYEQYF
. | . | TRBJ2-6 | TRBV6-1 | TGTGCCAGCAGTGTGGTAAGCTCTGGGGCCAACGTCCTGACTTTC | CASSVVSSGANVLTF
. | . | TRBJ2-2 | TRBV7-3 | TGTGCCAGCAGCTCAGTGGTAGGGACCGGGGAGCTGTCTTTT | CASSSVVGTGELSF
. | TRBD2 | TRBJ2-7 | TRBV9 | TGTGCCAGCAGCAACGAGGCGGCGGGGGAGAACTACGAGCAGTACTTC | CASSNEAAGENYEQYF
medium-sized | . | TRBJ1-2 | TRBV7-2 | TGTGCCAGCAGCCGGGGACAAGGGGCGTATGGCTACACCTTC | CASSRGQGAYGYTF
few | TRBD2 | TRBJ2-1 | TRBV20-1 | TGCAGTGCTAGAGATTCCTCGAGCGGGAGGGCCTACAATGAGCAGTTCTTC | CSARDSSSGRAYNEQFF
few | TRBD2 | TRBJ2-3 | TRBV7-3 | TGTGCCAGCAGCTTAACACGAGCGGGGCTAGATACGCAGTATTTT | CASSLTRAGLDTQYF
. | TRBD1 | TRBJ1-1 | TRBV6-2/TRBV6-3 | TGTGCCAGCAGTTTAAGGGGGCCAAACACTGAAGCTTTCTTT | CASSLRGPNTEAFF
few | TRBD1 | TRBJ2-7 | TRBV6-1 | TGTGCCAGCAGCGGGACAGTTCTTGGCGAGCAGTACTTC | CASSGTVLGEQYF
. | . | TRBJ2-5 | TRBV28 | TGTGCCAGCACCACTTCTCCGGCGACTCAAGAGACCCAGTACTTC | CASTTSPATQETQYF
. | . | TRBJ2-7 | TRBV14 | TGTGCCAGCGGACCAGCGGCCGTTTACGACGAGCAGTACTTC | CASGPAAVYDEQYF
few | TRBD1 | TRBJ2-6 | TRBV10-3 | TGTGCCATCAGTGACAGGGGGTATGGGGCCAACGTCCTGACTTTC | CAISDRGYGANVLTF
. | . | TRBJ2-3 | TRBV5-1 | TGCGCCAGCAGCTCTTTGGTTGGCACAGATACGCAGTATTTT | CASSSLVGTDTQYF
. | TRBD1 | TRBJ1-2 | TRBV18 | TGTGCCAGCTCCTCATCCCGGACAGGGACACGGTATGGCTACACCTTC | CASSSSRTGTRYGYTF
. | . | TRBJ2-5 | TRBV28 | TGTGCCAGCAGCCCGAGTGAAGGGGAGACCCAGTACTTC | CASSPSEGETQYF
. | . | TRBJ1-6 | TRBV9 | TGTGCCAGCAGCGCGACAGGAATCTCCTATAATTCACCCCTCCACTTT | CASSATGISYNSPLHF
. | TRBD2 | TRBJ2-5 | TRBV20-1 | TGCAGTGCTAGACCCTGGGGAGGGGCGGAAGAGACCCAGTACTTC | CSARPWGGAEETQYF
few | TRBD1 | TRBJ1-5 | TRBV19 | TGTGCCAGCAAAACAGGGGGCGAACAGCCCCAGCATTTT | CASKTGGEQPQHF
few | . | TRBJ1-5 | TRBV20-1 | TGCAGTGCTAGGGTCCGGGCAGGCAGCAATCAGCCCCAGCATTTT | CSARVRAGSNQPQHF
few | TRBD1 | TRBJ2-3 | TRBV2 | TGTGCCAGCAGCGGCAAGGGACAGGGAGTAACAGATACGCAGTATTTT | CASSGKGQGVTDTQYF
. | . | TRBJ2-1 | TRBV18 | TGTGCCAGCTCACCACCTAGCGTGAATGAGCAGTTCTTC | CASSPPSVNEQFF
few | . | TRBJ2-1 | TRBV12-3/TRBV12-4 | TGTGCCAGCTGCCTCCTGAGCAATGAGCAGTTCTTC | CASCLLSNEQFF
. | . | TRBJ1-1 | TRBV20-1 | TGCAGTGCGCCCGATACATCGGGAGGCACTGAAGCTTTCTTT | CSAPDTSGGTEAFF
few | . | TRBJ2-2 | TRBV5-4 | TGTGCCAGCAGCATCCGGGGTCTCACCGGGGAGCTGTTTTTT | CASSIRGLTGELFF
. | TRBD2 | TRBJ2-1 | TRBV7-8 | TGTGCCAGCAGCCGCCGGACTAGCGGGAGTTCCGATGAGCAGTTCTTC | CASSRRTSGSSDEQFF
. | . | TRBJ1-6 | TRBV7-3 | TGTGCCAGCAGCTTAGGGGGCAGGAGTAATTCACCCCTCCACTTT | CASSLGGRSNSPLHF